This TCR beta chain appears in the sequencing data of a study of shared clonotypes between healthy human individuals (TCRdb year 2020). About the full investigation: The cohort included a few men and a couple of women between 18 and 49 years of age. To estimate repertoire size and how much clonotype sharing occurs between individuals, the study deeply sequenced the blood TCR repertoires of several healthy adults. Between about 0.8 and 9.5 billion PBMCs per donor were obtained by leukapheresis. Different laboratories and diverse techniques were used to prepare libraries and sequence TCR repertoires, to increase sequencing depth and limit assay-specific biases. Overall study results and their limits: Pairwise subsampling indicated that sequencing depth was expected to affect the degree of clonotype sharing among donors. Because the study included only a small number of donors, the genetic and exposure-history diversity represented was limited. Sampling was limited to blood, and TCR repertoires in tissue likely differ from TCR repertoires in blood.

Using the deep immunoSEQ assay, multiplex PCR amplified TCR CDR3 regions from genomic DNA. Extracted genomic DNA from each cell subset was distributed evenly across all wells of several immunoSEQ 96-well plates, and each plate was treated as a replicate. Each replicate PCR for unsorted PBMC received roughly 290 ng genomic DNA, equal to about 30,000 T cell genomes. Unsorted PBMC genomic DNA was sequenced across ten immunoSEQ deep assay plates. Purified libraries were measured with a Qubit 3.0 fluorometer, size-checked on a Bioanalyzer 2100, and measured again with the KAPA Library Quantification kit. A separate single-read 150-cycle Illumina NextSeq 550 flow cell was used to sequence each immunoSEQ 96-well plate. The source study handled its data this way. Because the immunoSEQ output held only junctional sequences and lacked quality scores, the filtering could not match the filtering applied to full-length reads. Sequences were annotated with PyIR, a Python wrapper for IgBLAST v1.9, using IMGT germline references to assign V/J genes and CDR3. Any read was removed if the V/J assignment was weak (E-value above 1e-6), the CDR3 was missing, or the read contained stop codons, out-of-frame junctions, or ambiguous translated residues. V3J clonotypes were defined as sequences sharing the same inferred V gene, J gene, and CDR3 amino acid sequence. Percentage overlap between repertoires was calculated by dividing the number of shared unique clonotypes by the size of the smaller repertoire. Repertoire richness was assessed with RTK rarefaction, the Chao1 estimator, and Recon v2.1 estimates of unobserved clonotypes. TCRdb took this table from immuneACCESS and kept in-frame rearrangements with V and J called. Such tables lack part of the clones; where checked against another copy, unresolved V genes explain under half of the gap, and the rest is unexplained. V, J and clone size are taken as reported in that table, and D and trimming were inferred from the DNA itself. The sample data list 470,000 or so clones, and roughly 80% of these were observed just once. Together, the top ten hold roughly an eighth of the sample.

Of note for this clone: Its antigen target is currently unknown. Within one base of it there is no much larger clone, and no base qualities were kept.

V and J are truncated by 4 bases and 8 bases respectively, leaving an intervening sequence of 15 bases. From the germline V gene, CDR1 is SGHRS and CDR2 is YFSETQ. The CDR3 numbers 13 residues from cysteine through phenylalanine. The entry retains the CDR3 DNA only, 39 bases that are in frame from base 1. The donors were healthy, HIV-negative adults who had no recently reported acute infections or vaccinations. Every donor was a Caucasian adult residing in Nashville, Tennessee, USA. For unsorted samples, tens of millions of PBMCs were counted, and genomic DNA was extracted using the QIAamp DNA Blood Mini kit. Blood was obtained by leukapheresis, after which PBMCs were separated by Ficoll-Histopaque density gradient centrifugation and cryopreserved in liquid nitrogen vapor phase.

The receptor's source is a woman between 40 and 55 years old in good health. Some clones in this sample may be carry-over from other donors' samples. What was sequenced was PBMCs. The chain is made from TRBV5-1 and TRBJ1-2; TRBD1 is possibly the D segment (5 matching bases). The bases are TGCGCCAGCAGCCATTGGGGACTTCACGGCTACACCTTC. This yields the protein CASSHWGLHGYTF.